The clone carrying this T cell receptor beta chain was found a few times. Its specificity is not known. The presence of a unique molecular identifier marked each TCR cDNA molecule. TCRdb re-called the 5' RACE reads through MiXCR, storing one row per CDR3 protein. The table includes roughly 5,000 distinct CDR3 sequences, around 15% detected once. Time point defined: sample taken at primary tumor resection. Unsorted tumor, nontumor lung tissue or cryopreserved PBMC supplied the whole RNA. The cohort: 70 to 75 early-stage, untreated non-small cell lung cancer patients. The data were obtained in a study of spatial heterogeneity in lung cancer. General observations from the study: Detection of ubiquitous tumor TCRs in blood was higher at resection than follow-up.

Here the sequenced sample was PBMCs, taken at surgery. This TCR was recovered from a male donor with early-stage non-small cell lung cancer.

CDR3 sequence (DNA): TGTGCCAGGGGACTTTCCAAAAACATTCAGTACTTC. Its protein is CARGLSKNIQYF. This chain joins TRBV12-3 or TRBV12-4 and TRBJ2-4, with D perhaps TRBD2 (6 bases). This CDR3 comprises 12 residues. Trimming shortened V by 9 bases and J by 2 bases, and 8 bases separated the two germline ends.